One sample yielded the 3 T cell receptor beta chains listed below, sequenced in a study of shared clonotypes between healthy human individuals. It was CD45RO-negative cells, positively selected for CCR7, that made up naive CD8 cells, with terminally differentiated effector memory CD45RA+ cells excluded. The method was immunoSEQ multiplex PCR; TCRdb's version includes in-frame clones alone and lacks a portion of them. The profile shows about 580,000 clones, about 98% of them singletons. The sequenced sample consisted of naive CD8+ T cells sorted from blood. The source of these receptors is a man aged 25 to 45 in good health.

V is TRBV27 and J is TRBJ2-7; D might be TRBD1 (6 bases). V lost 7 bases, J lost 2 bases, and 15 bases lay in between. CDR3 length: 14 amino acids. Looked up from germline, CDR1 is MNHEY and CDR2 is SMNVEV (reference sequence). The CDR3 bases are TGTGCCAGCAAGCGGAGGACAGTCCCCTACGAGCAGTACTTC. It specifies CASKRRTVPYEQYF.

The rearrangement links TRBV5-1 to TRBJ2-1; unclear D gene. There are 15 residues in the CDR3. Trimming shortened V by 4 bases and J by 5 bases, and 16 bases separated the two germline ends. Per the germline V gene, CDR1 is SGHRS and CDR2 is YFSETQ. CDR3 loop: CASSLRRATHNEQFF. In DNA, the CDR3 is TGCGCCAGCAGCCTCCGACGGGCCACTCACAATGAGCAGTTCTTC.

The chain couples TRBV19 to TRBJ2-5, with 9 bases matching TRBD1. Germline-derived CDR1 and CDR2 are LNHDA and SQIVND (reference sequence). The CDR3 loop spans 14 amino acids. The V and J ends lost 9 bases and 1 base, in that order; junction bases with no gene match: 6. CDR3 in DNA: TGTGCCAGCAAGGGACAGGGACTCCAAGAGACCCAGTACTTC. Protein product: CASKGQGLQETQYF.